This section outlines one T cell receptor (beta chain) sequence together with its context. Its antigen remains unidentified. The data belong to a study of shared clonotypes between healthy human individuals. All of the donors resided in Nashville, Tennessee, and each was a Caucasian adult. A CD45RA-negative memory subset and a CD45RA+ naive subset were separated from the CD4+ cells. The study, taken as a whole, reports: For naive CD4 cells, around 5% of clonotypes were shared across a handful of donors.

V was pared by 4 bases and J by 2 bases, with 11 bases between. The CDR3 contains 14 residues. CDR1 and CDR2 from the germline V gene are SGHVS and FQNEAQ. An assay was performed, and its level was deep. The table came from immunoSEQ multiplex PCR; TCRdb's copy has only in-frame clones and leaves some out. The sample holds around 2.3 million clones, approximately 96% seen once. The receptor's source is a young man in good health. Material: naive CD4+ T cells sorted from blood. Subset of the sample: CD45RA+ positively selected. This chain links TRBV7-8 with TRBJ1-2, with D perhaps TRBD1 (6 bases). The CDR3 nucleotides are TGTGCCAGCAGCTCCAACACAGGGAACTATGGCTACACCTTC. It translates to CASSSNTGNYGYTF.